Here is one T cell receptor (beta chain) with its context. Trimming stripped 6 bases from V and 4 bases from J, with 18 bases between. There are 15 residues in the CDR3. Germline V gene sequence: CDR1 SNHLY, CDR2 FYNNEI. This sample is drawn from a study of cytomegalovirus exposure and HLA in healthy donors. A multiplex PCR was run with 60 Vbeta primers and 13 Jbeta primers. Sequenced by immunoSEQ multiplex PCR; TCRdb stores in-frame clones only, minus some. The table has 55,000 to 70,000 clones, over 60% seen once. The chain links TRBV2 to TRBJ2-5; D is perhaps TRBD2 (6 bases). Sequenced input: PBMCs. The clonotype was recovered from a woman aged 30 to 39 in good health and CMV-seronegative. CDR3 in DNA: TGTGCCAGCAGGACGGGGGACGGCGGGCTAGAGACCCAGTACTTC. This encodes CASRTGDGGLETQYF.